A selection of T cell receptor beta chains follows, all from one sample in a study of cytomegalovirus exposure and HLA in healthy donors. TCRdb's copy holds only in-frame clones and misses some; the assay was immunoSEQ multiplex PCR. This table holds about 220,000 clones, about nine tenths found once. The sample taken for sequencing was PBMCs. All receptors come from a woman aged 18-29 years in good health and CMV-seronegative. CDR3s include the opening cysteine and the closing phenylalanine or tryptophan. The order of the fields is J gene, V gene, CDR3 protein.

TRBJ1-1,TRBV29-1,CSVDGTGGPDTEAFF
TRBJ1-1,TRBV18,CASSRQTADTEAFF
TRBJ1-1,TRBV27,CASSFSGQGSEAFF
TRBJ1-2,TRBV5-1,CASSNTGTGGAGGYTF
TRBJ1-2,TRBV9,CASSARDRGIYGYTF
TRBJ2-2,TRBV2,CASGTSFDTGELFF
TRBJ1-2,TRBV30,CASRDIDGYTF
TRBJ1-2,TRBV27,CASMGRGFRSNYGYTF
TRBJ2-7,TRBV18,CASSPAGGYEQYF
TRBJ2-3,TRBV19,CASRAEADTQYF
TRBJ2-7,TRBV5-1,CASSRGTGIHEQYF
TRBJ2-5,TRBV5-1,CASSLQTGGETQYF
TRBJ2-1,TRBV11-3,CASSQLAGVHNEQFF
TRBJ2-1,TRBV6-5,CASRGLAGPYNEQFF
TRBJ1-1,TRBV5-1,CASSLARAEGNTEAFF
TRBJ2-3,TRBV19,CASSIPWSARGSDTQYF
TRBJ2-1,TRBV6-5,CASSSAGGLHNEQFF
TRBJ2-5,TRBV13,CASSLKRLLGLAGRAQYF
TRBJ2-7,TRBV5-4,CASSSDSYAYEQYF
TRBJ2-1,TRBV28,CASRSTTSLNEQFF
TRBJ1-1,TRBV19,CASRPGLGEAFF
TRBJ2-3,TRBV2,CASSVSGGVVTQYF
TRBJ1-5,TRBV7-9,CASSLGATGGASNQPQHF
TRBJ2-7,TRBV5-1,CASSLRTSGRAGEQYF
TRBJ1-2,TRBV19,CASTLTGAVGYTF